Detailed here is one TCR beta chain. The antigen is undetermined. These data are taken from a study of T cells in Graves' hyperthyroidism and ophthalmopathy. General observations from the study: Ophthalmopathy, as predicted by the model, came a median approximately 5.9 months after the prediction. Blood also held most thyroid clonotypes expanded beyond 0.001.

RNA transcripts yielded amplified TCR beta CDR3 regions. Using the HTBI primer set, a first-round RT-PCR was run on the TCR CDR3. TCRdb re-called the multiplex PCR reads with MiXCR, one entry per CDR3 protein. The sample contains 700,000 to 850,000 distinct CDR3 sequences, roughly a third of which appear only once. Each 10 ml fresh peripheral blood draw supplied the PBMCs. The V gene's germline CDR1 is MGHRA and CDR2 YSYEKL. Trimming cost V 0 bases and J 6 bases, with 23 bases left between them. This CDR3 has 18 amino acids. The receptor was isolated from a woman aged 40 to 55 with Graves' hyperthyroidism. V gene TRBV4-1 combines with J gene TRBJ1-2; D possibly corresponds to TRBD1 (6 bases). The specimen sequenced was blood. The CDR3 DNA sequence: TGCGCCAGCAGCCAAGAGAAACAGGGCGGGACTCTCAGCGATGGCTACACCTTC. It yields the protein CASSQEKQGGTLSDGYTF.